Listed below are T cell receptor beta chains from one sample, sequenced in a study of OX40 agonist ivuxolimab in advanced cancers. Some clones are missing from TCRdb's copy, which holds only in-frame ones; the method was immunoSEQ multiplex PCR. The table records tens of thousands of clones, 84% of them present only once. The sample in question was CD4+ or CD8+ T cells sorted from blood, obtained in a trial of the OX40 agonist ivuxolimab. These receptor sequences come from an adult with an advanced solid tumor such as melanoma, head and neck, liver or kidney cancer. Each CDR3 is given with its conserved first and last residue. Not all rows give a size; the values are once, few, many and, for expanded clones, a class.

clone_size: NA
v_call: TRBV29-1
cdr3_aa: CSGEQGVGTEAFF

clone_size: once
v_call: TRBV7-7
cdr3_aa: CASSLGTGRNEKLFF

clone_size: NA
v_call: TRBV11-3
cdr3_aa: CASSLEVEGHTEAFF

clone_size: NA
v_call: TRBV13
cdr3_aa: CASSLRDPPYEQYF

clone_size: NA
v_call: TRBV12-5
cdr3_aa: CASGLVAGTEAFF

clone_size: NA
v_call: TRBV9
cdr3_aa: CASRPDRDRSSYNEQFF

clone_size: NA
v_call: TRBV19
cdr3_aa: CASQSQIAGNFGYTF

clone_size: few
v_call: TRBV6-1
cdr3_aa: CASSDKLGSPLHF

clone_size: NA
v_call: TRBV2
cdr3_aa: CASGDSTGWNQPQHF

clone_size: NA
v_call: TRBV4-1
cdr3_aa: CASSQGQGAASNYGYTF

clone_size: NA
v_call: TRBV30
cdr3_aa: CAWRGASTDTQYF

clone_size: NA
v_call: TRBV30
cdr3_aa: CAWSGQGQTQYF

clone_size: NA
v_call: TRBV14
cdr3_aa: CASSQAQYEQYF

clone_size: NA
v_call: TRBV6-6
cdr3_aa: CASSYSNRLDSPLHF

clone_size: NA
v_call: TRBV4-2
cdr3_aa: CASSQQAGANEQFF

clone_size: NA
v_call: TRBV18
cdr3_aa: CASSPRLAGIYNEQFF

clone_size: NA
v_call: TRBV18
cdr3_aa: CASSPTNQGSYSNQPQHF

clone_size: NA
v_call: TRBV12-5
cdr3_aa: CASGRRETGIMNTEAFF

clone_size: NA
v_call: TRBV4-2
cdr3_aa: CASSSHSGSTGANVLTF

clone_size: NA
v_call: TRBV30
cdr3_aa: CAWSPGTQAPQHF

clone_size: NA
v_call: TRBV7-3
cdr3_aa: CASSSTGTGYNEQFF

clone_size: NA
v_call: TRBV5-1
cdr3_aa: CASSQGTSGSGEQYF

clone_size: once
v_call: TRBV7-9
cdr3_aa: CASSSEGSRNYGYTF

clone_size: NA
v_call: TRBV9
cdr3_aa: CASSALPESYGYTF

clone_size: NA
v_call: TRBV7-2
cdr3_aa: CASSLGQRTEAFF

clone_size: NA
v_call: TRBV7-3
cdr3_aa: CASSPRVMGGNGYTF

clone_size: few
v_call: TRBV4-1
cdr3_aa: CASSQGEVSGVTDTQYF

clone_size: once
v_call: TRBV5-4
cdr3_aa: CATSSERAYQETQYF

clone_size: NA
v_call: TRBV18
cdr3_aa: CASSPNKFGRTTNSPLHF

clone_size: NA
v_call: TRBV9
cdr3_aa: CASSVEQHTGELFF

clone_size: few
v_call: TRBV11-2
cdr3_aa: CASSLDPGGPNTGELFF

clone_size: NA
v_call: TRBV7-3
cdr3_aa: CASSLKSQGLKFLAGELFF

clone_size: NA
v_call: TRBV29-1
cdr3_aa: CSVEVGTGINEQFF

clone_size: NA
v_call: TRBV21-1
cdr3_aa: CASSKGWGTSGMRGYEQYF

clone_size: NA
v_call: TRBV5-1
cdr3_aa: CASSLTGDIEGEQYF

clone_size: NA
v_call: TRBV6-6
cdr3_aa: CASTQRTAGANVLTF